This TCR beta chain appears in the sequencing data of a study of blood T cell repertoires in COVID-19. Trimming pared 3 bases from V and 4 bases from J, leaving 10 bases between. Germline assignment: CDR1 MDHEN and CDR2 SYDVKM. The CDR3 extends over 14 amino acids. Produced via immunoSEQ multiplex PCR; TCRdb's table is partial and in-frame only. The sample gives 24,000 or so clones, roughly 91% of which show up once; roughly 13% is in the top ten. The V gene is TRBV28, the J gene TRBJ2-1; D is perhaps TRBD1 (6 bases). The specimen sequenced was peripheral blood. The TCR originated in a human donor in a cohort sampled during active COVID-19. The donor label of this sample is uncertain. CDR3 nucleotides: TGTGCCAGCAGTTTCAGGGGATGGTACAATGAGCAGTTCTTC. It is translated as CASSFRGWYNEQFF.